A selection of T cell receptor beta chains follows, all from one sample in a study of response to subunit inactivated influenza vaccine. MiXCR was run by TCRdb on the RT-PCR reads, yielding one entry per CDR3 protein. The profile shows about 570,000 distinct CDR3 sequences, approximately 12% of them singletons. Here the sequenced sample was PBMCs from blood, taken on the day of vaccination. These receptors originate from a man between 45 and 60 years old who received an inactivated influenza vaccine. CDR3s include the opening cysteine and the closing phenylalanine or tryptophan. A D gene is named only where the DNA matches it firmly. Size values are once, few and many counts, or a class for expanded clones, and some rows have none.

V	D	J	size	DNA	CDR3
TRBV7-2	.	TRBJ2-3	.	TGTGCCAGCAGCTTGGATCTTATGTCCGCAGATACGCAGTATTTT	CASSLDLMSADTQYF
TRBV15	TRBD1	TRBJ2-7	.	TGTGCCACCAGCGGGACCAACAGGGGTGGTGAGCAGTACTTC	CATSGTNRGGEQYF
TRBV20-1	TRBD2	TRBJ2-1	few	TGCAGTGCGACAGCGGGAGGGCCCCTTAGTGAGCAGTTCTTC	CSATAGGPLSEQFF
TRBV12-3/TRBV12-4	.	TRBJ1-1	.	TGTGCCAGCAGTTTCGGGGCTTATATCCCGAACACTGAAGCTTTCTTT	CASSFGAYIPNTEAFF
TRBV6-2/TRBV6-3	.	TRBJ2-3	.	TGTGCCAGCAGTATAGGGCGCGTCACAGATACGCAGTATTTT	CASSIGRVTDTQYF
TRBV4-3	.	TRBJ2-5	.	TGCGCCAGCAGCCAAGGTCCGGAGCAAGAGACCCAGTACTTC	CASSQGPEQETQYF
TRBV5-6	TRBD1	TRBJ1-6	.	TGTGCCAGCAGCGGGGGACAGTATAATTCACCCCTCCACTTT	CASSGGQYNSPLHF
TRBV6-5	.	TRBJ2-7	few	TGTGCCAGCAGTTACTCGTACGGGGGTGGTGTAGAGCAGTACTTC	CASSYSYGGGVEQYF
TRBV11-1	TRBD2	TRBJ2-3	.	TGTGCCAGCAGCCGCCGAACCTCGGGCGGGAGGAACACAGATACGCAGTATTTT	CASSRRTSGGRNTDTQYF
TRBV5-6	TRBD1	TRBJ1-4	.	TGTGCCAGCAGCTGGGGGACAGGGAGGTACGAAAAACTGTTTTTT	CASSWGTGRYEKLFF
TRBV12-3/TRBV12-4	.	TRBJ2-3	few	TGTGCCAGCAGCACAGACATACGCACAGATACGCAGTATTTT	CASSTDIRTDTQYF
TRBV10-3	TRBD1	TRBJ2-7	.	TGTGCCATCAGTGACACCGACAGGGGGACCTACGAGCAGTACTTC	CAISDTDRGTYEQYF
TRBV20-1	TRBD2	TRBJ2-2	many	TGCAGTGCTAGAGATCTCGGGACTAGCGAAGTAACTACCACCGGGGAGCTGTTTTTT	CSARDLGTSEVTTTGELFF
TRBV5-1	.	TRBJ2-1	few	TGCGCCAGCAGCTTGGTGGGGGATACGTCCTACAATGAGCAGTTCTTC	CASSLVGDTSYNEQFF
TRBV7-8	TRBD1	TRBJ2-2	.	TGTGCCAGCAGCCGAGAAGGAAACAGGGGGCGAGGGACCGGGGAGCTGTTTTTT	CASSREGNRGRGTGELFF
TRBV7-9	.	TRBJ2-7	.	TGTGCCAGCAGCCGCCGGGGCAGGACGGATAGCTACGAGCAGTACTTC	CASSRRGRTDSYEQYF
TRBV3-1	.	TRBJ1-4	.	TGTGCCAGCAGCCAAGATCGCGGGGCCAGCGGTGAAAAACTGTTTTTT	CASSQDRGASGEKLFF
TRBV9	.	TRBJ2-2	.	TGTGCCAGCAGCGACGGGACAACGAACACCGGGGAGCTGTTTTTT	CASSDGTTNTGELFF
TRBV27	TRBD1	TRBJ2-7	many	TGTGCCAGCAGTGCCAGGGGGAACGGTCTCTACGAGCAGTACTTC	CASSARGNGLYEQYF
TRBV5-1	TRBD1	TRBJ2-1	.	TGCGCCAGCCGGGACAGGTTTCTCGATGAGCAGTTCTTC	CASRDRFLDEQFF
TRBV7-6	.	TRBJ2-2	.	TGTGCCAGCAGCCCGCTGGTCTGGGGGCCGAACACCGGGGAGCTGTTTTTT	CASSPLVWGPNTGELFF
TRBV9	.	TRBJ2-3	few	TGTGCCAGCAGCGGGAGGGGGGGGACGGATTTTAGCACAGATACGCAGTATTTT	CASSGRGGTDFSTDTQYF
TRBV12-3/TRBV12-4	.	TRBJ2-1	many	TGTGCCAGCAGCGACAGGAGCTCCTACAATGAGCAGTTCTTC	CASSDRSSYNEQFF
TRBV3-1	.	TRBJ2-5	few	TGTGCCAGCAGCCCCCGGGGAGGACTTTCGTACCAAGAGACCCAGTACTTC	CASSPRGGLSYQETQYF
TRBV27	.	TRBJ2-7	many	TGTGCCAGCAGCCTAACTCCCTTCTACGAGCAGTACTTC	CASSLTPFYEQYF
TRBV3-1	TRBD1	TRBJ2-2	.	TGTGCCTCCTCCAAGCCGACAGTAGTATACAGGGGCACCGGGGAGCTGTTTTTT	CASSKPTVVYRGTGELFF
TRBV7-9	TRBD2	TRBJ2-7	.	TGTGCCAGCAGCCTTTCGGGGACTAGGAATAAATTC	CASSLSGTRNKF
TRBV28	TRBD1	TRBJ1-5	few	TGTGCCAGCGGGACAGGGCTCCCGCTTGGCAATCAGCCCCAGCATTTT	CASGTGLPLGNQPQHF
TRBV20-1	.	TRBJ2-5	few	TGCAGTGCCCCCGCTGTGGCTAGCCGATCAGTCGCCCAAGAGACCCAGTACTTC	CSAPAVASRSVAQETQYF
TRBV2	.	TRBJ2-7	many	TGTGCCAGCAGTGAAGCACAGCCGCTCGCCTACGAGCAGTACTTC	CASSEAQPLAYEQYF
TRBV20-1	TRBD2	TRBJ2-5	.	TGCAGTGCTAGAGGACTAGCGGGAGTCTTAAGAGAGACCCAGTACTTC	CSARGLAGVLRETQYF
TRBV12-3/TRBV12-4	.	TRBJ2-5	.	TGTGCCAGCAGTTTACCGCCTACGATGGGGGGGACCCAGTACTTC	CASSLPPTMGGTQYF
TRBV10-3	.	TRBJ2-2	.	TGTGCCATCAGTGAAAGGGAAAACACCGGGGAGCTGTTTTTT	CAISERENTGELFF
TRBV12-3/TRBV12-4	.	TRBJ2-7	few	TGTGCCAGCAGGCGCGCAGGGAGGTCCTACGAGCAGTACTTC	CASRRAGRSYEQYF
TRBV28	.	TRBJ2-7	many	TGTGCCAGCAGTTTACCTGGTTTTGGGGAGCAGTACTTC	CASSLPGFGEQYF
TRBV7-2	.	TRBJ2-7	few	TGTGCCAGCAGCTTAGCGGGCCAGGGGGGCTACGAGCAGTACTTC	CASSLAGQGGYEQYF
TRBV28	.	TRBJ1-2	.	TGTGCCAGCAGTTTAAATCCCACAGCGCCCTATGGCTACACCTTC	CASSLNPTAPYGYTF
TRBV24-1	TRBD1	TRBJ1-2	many	TGTGCCACCAGTGGCCCTTCACAGGGGATAGGCTATGGCTACACCTTC	CATSGPSQGIGYGYTF
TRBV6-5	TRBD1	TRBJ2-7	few	TGTGCCAGCAGTTATCACGGACAGGGGCCCTACGAGCAGTACTTC	CASSYHGQGPYEQYF
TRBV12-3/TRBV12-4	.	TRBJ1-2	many	TGTGCCAGCAGTTTAGGAGGGTCTAACTATGGCTACACCTTC	CASSLGGSNYGYTF